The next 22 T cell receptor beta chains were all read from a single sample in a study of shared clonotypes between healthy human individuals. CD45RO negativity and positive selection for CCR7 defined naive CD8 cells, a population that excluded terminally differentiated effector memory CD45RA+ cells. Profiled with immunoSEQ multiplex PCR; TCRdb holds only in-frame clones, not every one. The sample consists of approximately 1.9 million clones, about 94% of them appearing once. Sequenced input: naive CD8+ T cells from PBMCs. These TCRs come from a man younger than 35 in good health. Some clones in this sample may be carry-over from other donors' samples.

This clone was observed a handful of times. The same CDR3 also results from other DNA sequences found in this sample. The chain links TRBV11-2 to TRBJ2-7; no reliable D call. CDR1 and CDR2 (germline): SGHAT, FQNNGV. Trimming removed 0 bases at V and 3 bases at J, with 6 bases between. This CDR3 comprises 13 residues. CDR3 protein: CASSLERDYEQYF. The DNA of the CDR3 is TGTGCCAGCAGCTTAGAGAGAGACTACGAGCAGTACTTC.

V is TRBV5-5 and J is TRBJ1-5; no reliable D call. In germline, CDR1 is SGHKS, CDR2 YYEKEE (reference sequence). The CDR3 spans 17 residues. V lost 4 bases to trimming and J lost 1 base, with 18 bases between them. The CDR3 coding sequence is TGTGCCAGCAGCCTCCTTTCGACATTCTTAAGCAATCAGCCCCAGCATTTT. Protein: CASSLLSTFLSNQPQHF.

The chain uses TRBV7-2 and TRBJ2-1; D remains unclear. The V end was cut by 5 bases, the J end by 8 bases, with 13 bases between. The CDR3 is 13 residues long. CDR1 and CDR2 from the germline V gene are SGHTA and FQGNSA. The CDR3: CASSLYLGYEQFF. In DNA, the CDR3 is TGTGCCAGCAGCCTGTATTTGGGGTATGAGCAGTTCTTC. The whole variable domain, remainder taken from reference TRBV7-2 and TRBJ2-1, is GAGVSQSPSNKVTEKGKDVELRCDPISGHTALYWYRQSLGQGLEFLIYFQGNSAPDKSGLPSDRFSAERTGGSVSTLTIQRTQQEDSAVYLCASSLYLGYEQFFGPGTRLTVL.

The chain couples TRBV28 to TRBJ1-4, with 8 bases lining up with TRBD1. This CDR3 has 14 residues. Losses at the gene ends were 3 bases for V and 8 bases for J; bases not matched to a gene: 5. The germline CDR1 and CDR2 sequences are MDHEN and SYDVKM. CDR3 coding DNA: TGTGCCAGCAGTTTGACAGGGGTAAACGAAAAACTGTTTTTT. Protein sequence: CASSLTGVNEKLFF.

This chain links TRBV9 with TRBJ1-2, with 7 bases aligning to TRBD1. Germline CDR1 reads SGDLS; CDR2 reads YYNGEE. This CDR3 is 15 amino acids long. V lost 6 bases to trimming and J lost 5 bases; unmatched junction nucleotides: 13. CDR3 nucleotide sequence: TGTGCCAGCAAGCCCTTAACCGGGACAGATTATGGCTACACCTTC. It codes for CASKPLTGTDYGYTF.

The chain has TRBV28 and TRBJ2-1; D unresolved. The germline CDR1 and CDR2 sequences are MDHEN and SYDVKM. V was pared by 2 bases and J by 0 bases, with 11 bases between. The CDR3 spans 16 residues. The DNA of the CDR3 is TGTGCCAGCAGTTTAATTGAACCAAACTCCTACAATGAGCAGTTCTTC. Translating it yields CASSLIEPNSYNEQFF.

CDR3: CASSQLHPSSNQPQHF. The CDR3 DNA sequence: TGTGCCAGCAGCCAATTACACCCCTCGAGCAATCAGCCCCAGCATTTT. The chain employs TRBV14 and TRBJ1-5; D unclear. CDR3 size: 16 residues. The V gene lost 2 bases and the J gene lost 1 base, with 12 bases spanning the gap. The germline gives CDR1 SGHDN, CDR2 FVKESK.

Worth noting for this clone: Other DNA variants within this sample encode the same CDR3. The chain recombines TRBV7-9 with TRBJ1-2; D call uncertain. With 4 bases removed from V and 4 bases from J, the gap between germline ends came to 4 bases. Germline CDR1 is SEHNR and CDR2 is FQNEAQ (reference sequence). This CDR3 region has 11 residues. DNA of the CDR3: TGTGCCAGCAGCTCACTCTATGGCTACACCTTC. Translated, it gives CASSSLYGYTF.

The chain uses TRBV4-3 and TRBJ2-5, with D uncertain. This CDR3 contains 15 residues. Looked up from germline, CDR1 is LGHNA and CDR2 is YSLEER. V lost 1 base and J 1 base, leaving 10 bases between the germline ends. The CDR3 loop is CASSQVLQPQETQYF. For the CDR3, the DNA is TGCGCCAGCAGCCAAGTTTTACAGCCCCAAGAGACCCAGTACTTC.

The CDR3 spells CASSLTQGRSWQETQYF. CDR3 nucleotide sequence: TGTGCCAGCAGTTTAACGCAGGGGAGGTCTTGGCAAGAGACCCAGTACTTC. The genes are TRBV27 and TRBJ2-5; the D gene could be TRBD1 or TRBD2 (6 bases each). The V end lost 2 bases, the J end lost 2 bases, and 18 bases lay between the germline ends. Germline CDR1 reads MNHEY; CDR2 reads SMNVEV (reference sequence). This CDR3 spans 17 amino acids.

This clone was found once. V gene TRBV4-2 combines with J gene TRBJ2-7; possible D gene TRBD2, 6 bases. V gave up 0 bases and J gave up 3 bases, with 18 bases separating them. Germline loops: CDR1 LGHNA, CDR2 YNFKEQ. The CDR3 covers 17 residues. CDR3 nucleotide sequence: TGTGCCAGCAGCCAAGAGGGGCCAGGTCTAGCGAACTACGAGCAGTACTTC. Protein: CASSQEGPGLANYEQYF.

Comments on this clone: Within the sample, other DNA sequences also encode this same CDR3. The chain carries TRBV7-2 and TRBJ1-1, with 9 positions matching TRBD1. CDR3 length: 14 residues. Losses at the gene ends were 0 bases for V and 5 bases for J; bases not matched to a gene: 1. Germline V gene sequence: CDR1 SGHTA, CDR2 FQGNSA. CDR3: CASSLAGTGTEAFF. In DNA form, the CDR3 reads TGTGCCAGCAGCTTAGCGGGGACAGGGACTGAAGCTTTCTTT. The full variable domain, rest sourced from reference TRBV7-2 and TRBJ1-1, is GAGVSQSPSNKVTEKGKDVELRCDPISGHTALYWYRQSLGQGLEFLIYFQGNSAPDKSGLPSDRFSAERTGGSVSTLTIQRTQQEDSAVYLCASSLAGTGTEAFFGQGTRLTVV.

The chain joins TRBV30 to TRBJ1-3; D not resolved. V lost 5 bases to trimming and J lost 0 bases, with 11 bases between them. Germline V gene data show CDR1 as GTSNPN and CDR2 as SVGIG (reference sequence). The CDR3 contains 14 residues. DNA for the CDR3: TGTGCCTGGGCCTATGCAAGCTCTGGAAACACCATATATTTT. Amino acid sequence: CAWAYASSGNTIYF.

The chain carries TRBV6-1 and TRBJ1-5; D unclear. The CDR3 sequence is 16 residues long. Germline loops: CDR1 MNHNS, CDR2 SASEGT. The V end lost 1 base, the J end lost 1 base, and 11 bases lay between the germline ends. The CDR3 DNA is TGTGCCAGCAGTGAAGTCCTGGGAGCCAGCAATCAGCCCCAGCATTTT. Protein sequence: CASSEVLGASNQPQHF.

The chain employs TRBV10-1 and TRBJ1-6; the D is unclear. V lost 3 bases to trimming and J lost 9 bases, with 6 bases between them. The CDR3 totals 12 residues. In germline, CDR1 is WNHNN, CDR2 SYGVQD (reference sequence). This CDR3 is CASSEGGSPLHF. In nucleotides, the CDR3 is TGCGCCAGCAGTGAAGGTGGTTCACCCCTCCACTTT.

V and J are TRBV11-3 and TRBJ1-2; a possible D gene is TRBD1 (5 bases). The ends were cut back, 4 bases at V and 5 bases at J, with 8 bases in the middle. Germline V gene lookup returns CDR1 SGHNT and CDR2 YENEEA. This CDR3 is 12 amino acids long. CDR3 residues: CASSSGTYGYTF. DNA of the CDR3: TGTGCCAGCAGCTCCGGGACTTATGGCTACACCTTC. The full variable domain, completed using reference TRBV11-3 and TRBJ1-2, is EAGVVQSPRYKIIEKKQPVAFWCNPISGHNTLYWYLQNLGQGPELLIRYENEEAVDDSQLPKDRFSAERLKGVDSTLKIQPAELGDSAVYLCASSSGTYGYTFGSGTRLTVV.

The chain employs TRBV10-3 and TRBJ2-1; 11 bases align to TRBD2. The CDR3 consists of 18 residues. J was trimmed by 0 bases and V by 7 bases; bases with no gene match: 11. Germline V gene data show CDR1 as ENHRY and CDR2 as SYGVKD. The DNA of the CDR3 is TGTGCCATCACCTCCCCTGTTACTAGCGGGAGCTCCTACAATGAGCAGTTCTTC. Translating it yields CAITSPVTSGSSYNEQFF.

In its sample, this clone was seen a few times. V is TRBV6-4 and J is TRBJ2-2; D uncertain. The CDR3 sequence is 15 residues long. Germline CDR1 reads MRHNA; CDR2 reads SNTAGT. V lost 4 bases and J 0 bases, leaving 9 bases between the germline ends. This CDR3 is CASSGSTSNTGELFF. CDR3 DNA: TGTGCCAGCAGTGGTTCGACGTCGAACACCGGGGAGCTGTTTTTT.

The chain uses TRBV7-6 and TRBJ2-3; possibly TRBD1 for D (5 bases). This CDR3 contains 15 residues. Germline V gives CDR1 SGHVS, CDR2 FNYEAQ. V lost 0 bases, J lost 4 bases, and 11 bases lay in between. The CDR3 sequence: CASSLAQGFADTQYF. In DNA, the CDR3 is TGTGCCAGCAGCTTAGCGCAGGGATTCGCAGATACGCAGTATTTT.

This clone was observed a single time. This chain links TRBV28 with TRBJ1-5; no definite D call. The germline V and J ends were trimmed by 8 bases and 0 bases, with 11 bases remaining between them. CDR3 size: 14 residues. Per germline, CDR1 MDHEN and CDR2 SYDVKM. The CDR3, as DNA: TGTGCCAGCGGGTGGCGCAATAGCAATCAGCCCCAGCATTTT. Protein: CASGWRNSNQPQHF.

CDR3 sequence reads: CASSFRVLTGNEQFF. The CDR3, as DNA: TGTGCCAGCAGCTTCCGAGTGCTCACCGGTAATGAGCAGTTCTTC. The rearrangement joins TRBV7-2 to TRBJ2-1, with D unclear. The V end lost 3 bases, the J end lost 7 bases, and 16 bases lay between the germline ends. The CDR3 runs to 15 residues. The germline gives CDR1 SGHTA, CDR2 FQGNSA. The full variable domain, with the rest looked up from reference TRBV7-2 and TRBJ2-1, is GAGVSQSPSNKVTEKGKDVELRCDPISGHTALYWYRQSLGQGLEFLIYFQGNSAPDKSGLPSDRFSAERTGGSVSTLTIQRTQQEDSAVYLCASSFRVLTGNEQFFGPGTRLTVL.

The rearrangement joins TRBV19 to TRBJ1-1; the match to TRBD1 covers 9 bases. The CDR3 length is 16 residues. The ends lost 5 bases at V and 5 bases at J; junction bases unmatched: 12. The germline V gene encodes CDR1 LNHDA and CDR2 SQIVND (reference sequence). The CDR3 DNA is TGTGCCAGTAGTTTCCCGGGACAGGGAGTGGGGACTGAAGCTTTCTTT. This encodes CASSFPGQGVGTEAFF.